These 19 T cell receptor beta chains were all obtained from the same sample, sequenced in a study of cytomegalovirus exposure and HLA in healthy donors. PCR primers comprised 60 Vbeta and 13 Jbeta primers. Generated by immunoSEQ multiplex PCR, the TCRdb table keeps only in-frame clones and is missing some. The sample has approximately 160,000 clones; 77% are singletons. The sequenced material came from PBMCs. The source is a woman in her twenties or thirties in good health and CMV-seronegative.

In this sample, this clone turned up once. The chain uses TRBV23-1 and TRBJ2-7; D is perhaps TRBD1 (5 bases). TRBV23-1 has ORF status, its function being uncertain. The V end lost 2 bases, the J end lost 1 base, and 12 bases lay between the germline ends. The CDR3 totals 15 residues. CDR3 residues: CASSQTAQASYEQYF. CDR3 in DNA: TGCGCCAGCAGTCAAACCGCACAGGCTTCCTACGAGCAGTACTTC.

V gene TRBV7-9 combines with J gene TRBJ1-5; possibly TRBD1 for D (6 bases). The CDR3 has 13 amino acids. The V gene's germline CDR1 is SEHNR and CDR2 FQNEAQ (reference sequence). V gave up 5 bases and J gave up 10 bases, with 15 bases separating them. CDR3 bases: TGTGCCAGCAGCGTCGACCTGGACAGTCCCCAGCATTTT. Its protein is CASSVDLDSPQHF.

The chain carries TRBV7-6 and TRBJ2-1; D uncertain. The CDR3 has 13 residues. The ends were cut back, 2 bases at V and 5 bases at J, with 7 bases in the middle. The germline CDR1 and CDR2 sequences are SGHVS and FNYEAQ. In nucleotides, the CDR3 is TGTGCCAGCAGCTTATCCAGGAACAATGAGCAGTTCTTC. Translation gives CASSLSRNNEQFF.

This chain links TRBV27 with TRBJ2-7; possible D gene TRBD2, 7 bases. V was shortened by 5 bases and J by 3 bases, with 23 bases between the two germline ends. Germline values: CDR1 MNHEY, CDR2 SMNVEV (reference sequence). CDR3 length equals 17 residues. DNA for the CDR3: TGTGCCAGCAGTCCACGCCGGGGGGCCGGACGCCTCTACGAGCAGTACTTC. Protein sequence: CASSPRRGAGRLYEQYF.

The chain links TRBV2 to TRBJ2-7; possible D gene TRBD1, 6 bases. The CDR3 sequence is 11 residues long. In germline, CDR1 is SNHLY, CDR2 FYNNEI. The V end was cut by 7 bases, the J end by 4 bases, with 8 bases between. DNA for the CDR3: TGTGCCAGCATTAGGGGGTACGAGCAGTACTTC. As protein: CASIRGYEQYF.

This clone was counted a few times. The CDR3 coding sequence is TGTGCCAGCAGTGAACACGGGGGGTTAGGTATTGAAGCTTTCTTT. Translation gives CASSEHGGLGIEAFF. The chain links TRBV2 to TRBJ1-1; D possibly corresponds to TRBD1 (5 bases). The germline CDR1 and CDR2 sequences are SNHLY and FYNNEI. V was trimmed by 2 bases and J by 7 bases, leaving 17 bases between them. The CDR3 totals 15 residues.

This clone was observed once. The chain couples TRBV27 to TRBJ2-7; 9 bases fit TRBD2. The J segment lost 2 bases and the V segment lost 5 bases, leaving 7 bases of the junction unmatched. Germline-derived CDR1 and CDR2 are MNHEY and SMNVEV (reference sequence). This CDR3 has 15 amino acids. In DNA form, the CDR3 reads TGTGCCAGCAGTCCGAGACTAGCGGTTACCTACGAGCAGTACTTC. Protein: CASSPRLAVTYEQYF.

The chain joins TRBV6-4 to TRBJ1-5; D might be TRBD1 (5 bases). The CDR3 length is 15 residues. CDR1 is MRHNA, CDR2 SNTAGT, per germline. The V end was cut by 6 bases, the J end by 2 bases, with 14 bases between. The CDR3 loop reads CASSADSAGNQPQHF. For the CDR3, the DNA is TGTGCCAGCAGCGCCGACAGTGCTGGCAATCAGCCCCAGCATTTT.

The CDR3 DNA is TGTGCCAGCAGCTTAGTGGGGGCCGGGGGAAACACCATATATTTT. Translated, it gives CASSLVGAGGNTIYF. The chain joins TRBV7-2 to TRBJ1-3, with D possibly TRBD1 on 6 matching bases. From germline, CDR1 is SGHTA and CDR2 FQGNSA. The CDR3 sequence is 15 residues long. Trimming took 1 base from V and 4 from J, leaving 11 bases between them.

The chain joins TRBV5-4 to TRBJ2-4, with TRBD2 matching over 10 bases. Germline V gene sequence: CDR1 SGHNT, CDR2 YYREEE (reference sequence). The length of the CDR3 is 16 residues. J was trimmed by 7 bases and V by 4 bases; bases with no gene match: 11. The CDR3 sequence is CASSPAPSGGGNIQYF. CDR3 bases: TGTGCCAGCAGCCCAGCCCCTAGCGGGGGCGGGAACATTCAGTACTTC.

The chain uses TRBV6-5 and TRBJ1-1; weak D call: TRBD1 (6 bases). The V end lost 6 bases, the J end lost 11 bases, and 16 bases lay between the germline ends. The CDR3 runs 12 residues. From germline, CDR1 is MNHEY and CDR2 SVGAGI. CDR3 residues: CASRAEQGKAFF. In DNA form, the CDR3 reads TGTGCCAGCAGGGCTGAACAGGGAAAGGCTTTCTTT.

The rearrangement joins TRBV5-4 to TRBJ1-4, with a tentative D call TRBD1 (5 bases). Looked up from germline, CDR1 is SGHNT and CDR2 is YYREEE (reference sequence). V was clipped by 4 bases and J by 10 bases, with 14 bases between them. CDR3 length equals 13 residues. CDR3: CASSPQGIVKLFF. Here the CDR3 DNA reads TGTGCCAGCAGCCCCCAGGGAATCGTAAAACTGTTTTTT.

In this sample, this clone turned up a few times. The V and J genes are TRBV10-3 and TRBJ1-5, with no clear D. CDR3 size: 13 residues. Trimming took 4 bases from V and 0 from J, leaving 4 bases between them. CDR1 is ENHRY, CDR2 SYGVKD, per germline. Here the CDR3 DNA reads TGTGCCATCAGTGGTTATAGCAATCAGCCCCAGCATTTT. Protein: CAISGYSNQPQHF.

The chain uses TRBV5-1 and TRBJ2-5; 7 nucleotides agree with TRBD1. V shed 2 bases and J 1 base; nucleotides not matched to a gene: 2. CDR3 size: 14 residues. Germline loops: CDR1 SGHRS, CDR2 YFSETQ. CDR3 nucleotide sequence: TGCGCCAGCAGCTTTGGGACAGTCCAAGAGACCCAGTACTTC. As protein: CASSFGTVQETQYF.

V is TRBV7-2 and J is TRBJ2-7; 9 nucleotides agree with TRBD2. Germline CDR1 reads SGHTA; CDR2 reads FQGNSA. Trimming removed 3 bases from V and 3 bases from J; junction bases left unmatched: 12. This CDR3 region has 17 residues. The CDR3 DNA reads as TGTGCCAGCAGCTTCCGGCCTAGCGGGACTAAAGTCTACGAGCAGTACTTC. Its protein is CASSFRPSGTKVYEQYF.

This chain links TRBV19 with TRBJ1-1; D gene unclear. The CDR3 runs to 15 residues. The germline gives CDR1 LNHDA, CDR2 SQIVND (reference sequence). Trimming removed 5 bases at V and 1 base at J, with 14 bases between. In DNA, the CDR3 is TGTGCCAGTAGTGTCCAGGCGAGCCAGAACACTGAAGCTTTCTTT. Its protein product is CASSVQASQNTEAFF.

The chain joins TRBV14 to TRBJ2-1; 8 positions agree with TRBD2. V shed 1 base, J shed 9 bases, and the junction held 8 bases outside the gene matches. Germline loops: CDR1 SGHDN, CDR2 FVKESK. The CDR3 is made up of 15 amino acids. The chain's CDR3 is CASSQVGGGRTEQFF. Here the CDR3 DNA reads TGTGCCAGCAGCCAAGTAGGTGGCGGGAGGACTGAGCAGTTCTTC.

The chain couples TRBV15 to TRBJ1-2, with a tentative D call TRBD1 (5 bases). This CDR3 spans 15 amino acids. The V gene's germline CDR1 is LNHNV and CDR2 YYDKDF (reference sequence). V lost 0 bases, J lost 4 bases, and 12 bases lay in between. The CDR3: CATSRDRGRSYGYTF. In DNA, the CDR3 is TGTGCCACCAGCAGAGATAGGGGCAGGTCCTATGGCTACACCTTC.

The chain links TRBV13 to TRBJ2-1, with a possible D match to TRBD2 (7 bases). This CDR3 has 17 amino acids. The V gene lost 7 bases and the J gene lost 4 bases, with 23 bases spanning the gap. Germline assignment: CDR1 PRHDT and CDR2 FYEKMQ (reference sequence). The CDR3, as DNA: TGTGCCAGCAACTCGGGGGGCCGGGGGGCCGGTTACAATGAGCAGTTCTTC. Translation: CASNSGGRGAGYNEQFF.